This T cell receptor beta chain comes out of a study of T cell repertoires in cytomegalovirus infection. This clonotype was detected ten times or more. The V segment lost 4 bases and the J segment 4 bases; nucleotides outside the gene matches: 6. Germline lookup yields CDR1 SGHTA and CDR2 FQGTGA. There are 15 residues in the CDR3. TCRdb independently ran MiXCR on the reads; one entry per CDR3 protein. The profile shows under 150,000 distinct CDR3 sequences, roughly 8.2% of them singletons. The chain joins TRBV7-3 to TRBJ2-1, with 8 positions matching TRBD1. This receptor was obtained from a human donor in good health (CMV status not recorded). Some clones in this sample may be carry-over from other donors' samples. Sequencing was performed on PBMCs. The chain's CDR3 is CASSSGTGRYNEQFF. CDR3 DNA: TGTGCCAGCAGCTCCGGGACAGGAAGATACAATGAGCAGTTCTTC.